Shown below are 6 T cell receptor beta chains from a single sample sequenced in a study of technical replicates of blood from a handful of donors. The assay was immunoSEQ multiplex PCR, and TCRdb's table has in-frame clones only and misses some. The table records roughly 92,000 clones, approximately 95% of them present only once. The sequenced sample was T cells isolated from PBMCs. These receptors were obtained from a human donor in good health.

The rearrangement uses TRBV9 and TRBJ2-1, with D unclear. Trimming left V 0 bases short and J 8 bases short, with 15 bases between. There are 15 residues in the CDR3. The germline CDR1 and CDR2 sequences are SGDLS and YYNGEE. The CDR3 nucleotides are TGTGCCAGCAGCGTAGAATGGGCAAAAGGCCATGAGCAGTTCTTC. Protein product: CASSVEWAKGHEQFF.

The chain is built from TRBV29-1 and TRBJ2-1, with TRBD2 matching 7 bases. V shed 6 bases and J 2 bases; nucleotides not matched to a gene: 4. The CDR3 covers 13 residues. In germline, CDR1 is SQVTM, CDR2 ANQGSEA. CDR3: CSVRAGPYNEQFF. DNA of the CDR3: TGCAGCGTCCGAGCGGGGCCCTACAATGAGCAGTTCTTC.

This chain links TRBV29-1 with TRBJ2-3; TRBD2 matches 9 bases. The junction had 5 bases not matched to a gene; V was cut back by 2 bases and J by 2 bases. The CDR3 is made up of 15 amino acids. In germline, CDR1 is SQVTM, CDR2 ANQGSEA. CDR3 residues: CSVEISGGTTDTQYF. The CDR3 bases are TGCAGCGTTGAAATTAGCGGGGGTACCACAGATACGCAGTATTTT.

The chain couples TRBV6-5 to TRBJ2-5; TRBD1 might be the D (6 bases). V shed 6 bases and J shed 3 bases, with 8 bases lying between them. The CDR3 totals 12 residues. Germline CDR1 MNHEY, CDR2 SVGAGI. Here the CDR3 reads CASSNREETQYF. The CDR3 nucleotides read TGTGCCAGCAGCAACAGGGAAGAGACCCAGTACTTC.

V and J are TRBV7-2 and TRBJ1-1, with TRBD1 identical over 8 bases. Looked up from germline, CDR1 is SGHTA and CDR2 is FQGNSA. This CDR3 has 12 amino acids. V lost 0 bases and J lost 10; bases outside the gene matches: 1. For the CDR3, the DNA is TGTGCCAGCAGCTTAGCCGGGACAGGAGCTTTCTTT. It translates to CASSLAGTGAFF.

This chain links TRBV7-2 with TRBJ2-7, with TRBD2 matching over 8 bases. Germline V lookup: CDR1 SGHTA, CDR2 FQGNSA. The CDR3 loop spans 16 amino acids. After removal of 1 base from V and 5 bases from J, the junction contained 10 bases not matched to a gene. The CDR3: CASSLVAGGGLHEQYF. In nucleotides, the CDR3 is TGTGCCAGCAGCTTAGTGGCGGGAGGTGGTCTCCACGAGCAGTACTTC.